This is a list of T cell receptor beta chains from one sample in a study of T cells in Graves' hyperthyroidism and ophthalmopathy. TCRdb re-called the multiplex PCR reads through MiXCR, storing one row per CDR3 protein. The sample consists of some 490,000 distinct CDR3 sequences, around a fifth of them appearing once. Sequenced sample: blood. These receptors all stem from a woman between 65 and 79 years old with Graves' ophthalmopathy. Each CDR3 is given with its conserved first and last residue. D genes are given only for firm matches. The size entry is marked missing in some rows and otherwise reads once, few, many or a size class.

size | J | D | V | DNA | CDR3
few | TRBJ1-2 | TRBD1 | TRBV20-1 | TGCAGTGCTACCGGACAGGGCGGCTACACCTTC | CSATGQGGYTF
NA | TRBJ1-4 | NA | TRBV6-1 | TGTGCCAGCAGTGACAGGGGTGGTGAAAAACTGTTTTTT | CASSDRGGEKLFF
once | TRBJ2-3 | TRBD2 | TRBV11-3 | TGTGCCAGCAGCTCCGGACTAGCGGGTCTGGGGGGGGATACGCAGTATTTT | CASSSGLAGLGGDTQYF
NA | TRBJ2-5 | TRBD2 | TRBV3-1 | TGTGCCAGCAGCCAAGTGACTAGCGGGAGTGGTGGGACCCAGTACTTC | CASSQVTSGSGGTQYF
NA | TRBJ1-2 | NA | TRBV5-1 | TGCGCCAGCAGCTTCGGGATCTACTTCTTAGGCCATGGCTACACCTTC | CASSFGIYFLGHGYTF
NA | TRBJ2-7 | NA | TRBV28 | TGTGCCAGCTCACCAGCGGTCGGCAGAATGAGCGAGCAGTACTTC | CASSPAVGRMSEQYF
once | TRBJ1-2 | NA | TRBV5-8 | TGTGCCAGCAGCCCAGGACAGTCTTTTAACTATGGCTACACCTTC | CASSPGQSFNYGYTF
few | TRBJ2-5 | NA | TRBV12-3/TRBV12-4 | TGTGCCAGCAGTTTACCGGGGACCCAAGAGACCCAGTACTTC | CASSLPGTQETQYF
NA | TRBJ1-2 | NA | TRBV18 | TGTGCCAGCTCACCACCTGGCAGGGTTAACTATGGCTACACCTTC | CASSPPGRVNYGYTF
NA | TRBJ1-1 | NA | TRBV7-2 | TGTGCCAGCAGCTTTTATCAGGGTGGCACTGAAGCTTTCTTT | CASSFYQGGTEAFF
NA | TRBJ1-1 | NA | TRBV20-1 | TGCAGTGTGGGGGGGCGCGACACTGAAGCTTTCTTT | CSVGGRDTEAFF
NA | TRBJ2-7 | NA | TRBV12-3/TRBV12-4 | TGTGCCAGCAGTTTAGAGTGGGGTTTAGGGCAGTACTTC | CASSLEWGLGQYF
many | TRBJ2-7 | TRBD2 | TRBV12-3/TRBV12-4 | TGTGCCAGCAGCCCCGGCGGGAGAGCCTACGAGCAGTACTTC | CASSPGGRAYEQYF
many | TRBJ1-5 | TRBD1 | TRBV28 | TGTGCCAGCAGTTTCAGCGACAGGGGTGGGGCCCAGCATTTT | CASSFSDRGGAQHF
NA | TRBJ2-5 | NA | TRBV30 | TGTGCCTGGAGTTTAGAGACCCAGTACTTC | CAWSLETQYF
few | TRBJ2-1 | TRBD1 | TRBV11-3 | TGTGCCAGTAGTACGGGACAGGGCTTTTCCTACAATGAGCAGTTCTTC | CASSTGQGFSYNEQFF
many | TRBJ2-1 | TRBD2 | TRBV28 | TGTGCCATCCGACTAGCGGGATCCTACAATGAGCAGTTCTTC | CAIRLAGSYNEQFF
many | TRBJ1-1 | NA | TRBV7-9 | TGTGCCAGCAGCTTATTAGCGGGGATGAACACTGAAGCTTTCTTT | CASSLLAGMNTEAFF